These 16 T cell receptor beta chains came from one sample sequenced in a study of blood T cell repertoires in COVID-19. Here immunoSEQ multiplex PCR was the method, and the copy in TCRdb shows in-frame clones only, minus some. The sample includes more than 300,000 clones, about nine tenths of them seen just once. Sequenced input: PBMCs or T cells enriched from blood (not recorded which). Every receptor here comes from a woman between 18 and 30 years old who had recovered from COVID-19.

The CDR3 spells CATSDAQGRGQPQHF. The DNA for the CDR3 is TGTGCCACCAGTGATGCCCAGGGAAGAGGTCAGCCCCAGCATTTT. J is TRBJ1-5 and V is TRBV24-1; possibly TRBD1 for D (5 bases). V was shortened by 3 bases and J by 6 bases, with 14 bases between the two germline ends. The CDR3 is 15 amino acids. Germline CDR1 is KGHDR and CDR2 is SFDVKD.

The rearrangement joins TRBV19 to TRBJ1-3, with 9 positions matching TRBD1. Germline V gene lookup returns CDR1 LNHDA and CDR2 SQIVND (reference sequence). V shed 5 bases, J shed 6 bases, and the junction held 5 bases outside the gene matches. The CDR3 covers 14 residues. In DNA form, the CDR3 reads TGTGCCAGTAGTTCGGGACAGGGTGAAAACACCATATATTTT. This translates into CASSSGQGENTIYF.

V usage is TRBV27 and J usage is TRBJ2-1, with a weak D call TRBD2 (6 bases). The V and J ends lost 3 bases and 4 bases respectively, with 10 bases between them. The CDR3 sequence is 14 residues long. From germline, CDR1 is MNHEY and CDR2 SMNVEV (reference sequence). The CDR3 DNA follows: TGTGCCAGCAGTTTGGAGGGTGGGTACAATGAGCAGTTCTTC. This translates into CASSLEGGYNEQFF.

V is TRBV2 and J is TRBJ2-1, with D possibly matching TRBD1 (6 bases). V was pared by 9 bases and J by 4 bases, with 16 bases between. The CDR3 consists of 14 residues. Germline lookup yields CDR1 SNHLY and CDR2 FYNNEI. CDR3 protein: CASVQGTQYNEQFF. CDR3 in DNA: TGTGCCAGTGTACAGGGAACCCAATACAATGAGCAGTTCTTC. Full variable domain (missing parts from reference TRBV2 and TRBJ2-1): EPEVTQTPSHQVTQMGQEVILRCVPISNHLYFYWYRQILGQKVEFLVSFYNNEISEKSEIFDDQFSVERPDGSNFTLKIRSTKLEDSAMYFCASVQGTQYNEQFFGPGTRLTVL.

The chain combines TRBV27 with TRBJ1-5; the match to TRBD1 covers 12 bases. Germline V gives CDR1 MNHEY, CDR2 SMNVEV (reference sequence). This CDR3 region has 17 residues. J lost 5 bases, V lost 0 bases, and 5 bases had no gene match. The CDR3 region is CASSLSRDRGLDQPQHF. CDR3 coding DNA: TGTGCCAGCAGTTTATCCCGGGACAGGGGGCTGGATCAGCCCCAGCATTTT.

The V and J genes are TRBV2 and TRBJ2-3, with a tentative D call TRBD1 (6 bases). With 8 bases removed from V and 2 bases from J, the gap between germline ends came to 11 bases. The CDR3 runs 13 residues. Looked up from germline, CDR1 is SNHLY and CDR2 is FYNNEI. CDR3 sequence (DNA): TGTGCCAGCCAAAGGGGGTACACAGATACGCAGTATTTT. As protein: CASQRGYTDTQYF.

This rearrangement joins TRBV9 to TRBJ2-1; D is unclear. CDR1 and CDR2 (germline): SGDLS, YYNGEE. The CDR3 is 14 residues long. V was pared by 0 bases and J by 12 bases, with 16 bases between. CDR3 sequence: CASSVAYRSSSQFF. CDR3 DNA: TGTGCCAGCAGCGTAGCTTATCGGAGTTCATCGCAGTTCTTC. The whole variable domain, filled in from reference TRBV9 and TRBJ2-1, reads DSGVTQTPKHLITATGQRVTLRCSPRSGDLSVYWYQQSLDQGLQFLIQYYNGEERAKGNILERFSAQQFPDLHSELNLSSLELGDSALYFCASSVAYRSSSQFFGPGTRLTVL.

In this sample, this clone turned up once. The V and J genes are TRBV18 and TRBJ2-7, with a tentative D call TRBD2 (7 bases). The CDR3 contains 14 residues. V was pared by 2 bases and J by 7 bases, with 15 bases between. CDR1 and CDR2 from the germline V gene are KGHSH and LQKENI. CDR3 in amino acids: CASSPWAEGGEQYF. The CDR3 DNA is TGTGCCAGCTCACCATGGGCAGAGGGGGGGGAGCAGTACTTC.

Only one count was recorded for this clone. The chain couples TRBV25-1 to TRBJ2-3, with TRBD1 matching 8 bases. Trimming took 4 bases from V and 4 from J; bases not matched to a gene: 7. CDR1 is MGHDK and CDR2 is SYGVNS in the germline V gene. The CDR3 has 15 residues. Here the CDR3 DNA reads TGTGCCAGCAGTGCAAGGGACAGGCCCCCAGATACGCAGTATTTT. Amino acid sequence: CASSARDRPPDTQYF.

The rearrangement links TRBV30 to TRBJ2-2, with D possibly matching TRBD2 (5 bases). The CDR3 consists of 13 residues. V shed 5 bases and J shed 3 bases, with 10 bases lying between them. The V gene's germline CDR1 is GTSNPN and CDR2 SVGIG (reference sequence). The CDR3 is CAWGAVDTGELFF. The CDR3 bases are TGTGCCTGGGGAGCGGTAGACACCGGGGAGCTGTTTTTT.

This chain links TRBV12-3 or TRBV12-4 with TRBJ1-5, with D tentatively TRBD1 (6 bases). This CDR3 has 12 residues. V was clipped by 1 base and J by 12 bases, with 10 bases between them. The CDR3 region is CASSLETDSQHF. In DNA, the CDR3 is TGTGCCAGCAGTTTAGAGACGGACAGCCAGCATTTT.

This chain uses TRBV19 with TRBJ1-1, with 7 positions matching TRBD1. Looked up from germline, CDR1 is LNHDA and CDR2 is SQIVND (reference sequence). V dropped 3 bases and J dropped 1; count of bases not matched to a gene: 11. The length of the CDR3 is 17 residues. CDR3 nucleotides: TGTGCCAGTAGTATTTATTATGGTCGACAGGGGAACACTGAAGCTTTCTTT. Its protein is CASSIYYGRQGNTEAFF.

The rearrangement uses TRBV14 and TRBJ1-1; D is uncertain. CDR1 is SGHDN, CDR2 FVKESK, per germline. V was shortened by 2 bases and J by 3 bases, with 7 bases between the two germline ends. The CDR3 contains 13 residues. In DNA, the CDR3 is TGTGCCAGCAGCCAACTGTCCTACACTGAAGCTTTCTTT. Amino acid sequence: CASSQLSYTEAFF.

This CDR3 reads CASSADPDRNQETQYF. The DNA for the CDR3 is TGTGCCAGCAGCGCCGACCCGGACAGGAACCAAGAGACCCAGTACTTC. This chain joins TRBV9 and TRBJ2-5; TRBD1 agrees at 7 bases. V lost 3 bases, J lost 0 bases, and 8 bases stayed unmatched. The germline gives CDR1 SGDLS, CDR2 YYNGEE. The CDR3 contains 16 residues.

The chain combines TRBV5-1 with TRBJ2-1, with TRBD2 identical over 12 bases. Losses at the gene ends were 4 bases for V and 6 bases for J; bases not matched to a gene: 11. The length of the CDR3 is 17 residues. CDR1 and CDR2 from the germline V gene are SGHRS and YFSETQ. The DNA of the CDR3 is TGCGCCAGCAGCCACTCCCTAGCGGGAGGGCCGTTCAATGAGCAGTTCTTC. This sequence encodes CASSHSLAGGPFNEQFF.

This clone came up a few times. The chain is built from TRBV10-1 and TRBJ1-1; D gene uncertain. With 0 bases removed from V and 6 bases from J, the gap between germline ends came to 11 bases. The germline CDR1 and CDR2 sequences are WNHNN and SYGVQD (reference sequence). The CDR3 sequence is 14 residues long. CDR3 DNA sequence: TGCGCCAGCAGTGAGTCGATGCACTTCGCTGAAGCTTTCTTT. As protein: CASSESMHFAEAFF.